A selection of T cell receptor beta chains follows, all from one sample in a study of early T cells in non-severe SARS-CoV-2 infection. A single record per CDR3 protein comes from TCRdb applying MiXCR to the 5' RACE reads. The sample shows roughly 30,000 distinct CDR3 sequences, roughly 7% of them seen only once. Input material: whole blood. The receptors stem from an adult who was a healthcare worker with PCR-confirmed SARS-CoV-2 infection or an uninfected control (not recorded which). CDR3s include the opening cysteine and the closing phenylalanine or tryptophan. A D gene is named only where the DNA matches it firmly. Clone size is stated in some rows and not others, as once, few, many or a class when expanded.

TGTGCCAGTAGTGCAGATGTAGCGGGAGAGACCCAGTACTTC	CASSADVAGETQYF	many	TRBD2	TRBV19	TRBJ2-5	14
TGTGCCAGCAGCCATCAACGGTCCCCCGACACTGAAGCTTTCTTT	CASSHQRSPDTEAFF	few	-	TRBV4-2	TRBJ1-1	15
TGTGCCAGTAGTCTCGCCGGGGGCCGAGGCTATGAGCAGTTCTTC	CASSLAGGRGYEQFF	many	-	TRBV19	TRBJ2-1	15
TGTGCCAGTTCCTTGACAGCGGACTATGGCTACACCTTC	CASSLTADYGYTF	many	-	TRBV6-6	TRBJ1-2	13
TGTGCCACCAGCAGAGATCGGGGTAGTCCGCATACGCAGTATTTT	CATSRDRGSPHTQYF	-	-	TRBV15	TRBJ2-3	15
TGTGCCAGCAGTTTAGGCAGATCCTACGAGCAGTACTTC	CASSLGRSYEQYF	few	-	TRBV27	TRBJ2-7	13
TGTGCCAGCAAACAAGGGGCCGGAGGGGCCAACGTCCTGACTTTC	CASKQGAGGANVLTF	many	-	TRBV27	TRBJ2-6	15
TGCAGTGCTAGGACAGGGAATCAGCCCCAGCATTTT	CSARTGNQPQHF	many	TRBD1	TRBV20-1	TRBJ1-5	12
TGTGCCAGCGTCCCGGGTTTGACAGATACGCAGTATTTT	CASVPGLTDTQYF	many	-	TRBV12-3/TRBV12-4	TRBJ2-3	13
TGTGCCAGCAGTAACCAGGGCTTTGTCGAGCCCCAGCATTTT	CASSNQGFVEPQHF	few	-	TRBV12-3/TRBV12-4	TRBJ1-5	14